The 28 T cell receptor beta chains reported below all come from one sample, sequenced in a study of patients and donors after allogeneic stem cell transplantation. TCRdb re-called the RT-PCR reads with MiXCR, one entry per CDR3 protein. This table holds more than 850,000 distinct CDR3 sequences, more than 15% found once. Input material: blood, either unsorted or a sorted T cell fraction (not recorded which). The receptors derive from a human donor who was either an allogeneic HSCT recipient or a stem cell or donor lymphocyte infusion donor (not recorded which). It is not recorded whose cells these are; they may come from a transplant donor.

CDR3: CASSVESGQTYGYTF. The CDR3 region has the DNA TGTGCCAGCAGCGTAGAATCCGGACAGACCTATGGCTACACCTTC. The chain carries TRBV9 and TRBJ1-2, with D possibly TRBD1 on 6 matching bases. The V gene lost 0 bases and the J gene lost 4 bases, with 13 bases spanning the gap. Germline CDR1 SGDLS, CDR2 YYNGEE. This CDR3 has 15 amino acids.

V is TRBV24-1 and J is TRBJ2-2, with 14 bases that match TRBD2. J lost 3 bases, V lost 11 bases, and 7 bases had no gene match. The CDR3 is 16 residues long. The germline gives CDR1 KGHDR, CDR2 SFDVKD. CDR3 coding DNA: TGTGCCATCGGGACTAGCGGGAGTTGGGACACCGGGGAGCTGTTTTTT. Translating it yields CAIGTSGSWDTGELFF.

V gene TRBV20-1 combines with J gene TRBJ2-3, with 8 bases matching TRBD2. Losses at the gene ends were 3 bases for V and 0 bases for J; bases not matched to a gene: 2. Germline CDR1 DFQATT, CDR2 SNEGSKA (reference sequence). The CDR3 is 14 residues long. The CDR3 is CSASASGSTDTQYF. The CDR3 DNA reads TGCAGTGCTAGTGCTAGCGGGAGCACAGATACGCAGTATTTT.

This clonotype has just a few counts. The rearrangement joins TRBV12-3 or TRBV12-4 to TRBJ1-1, with D possibly matching TRBD1 (6 bases). V lost 4 bases to trimming and J lost 10 bases, with 10 bases between them. The CDR3 consists of 11 residues. The CDR3 sequence is CASSSVDRAFF. The CDR3 region has the DNA TGTGCCAGCAGTTCGGTGGACAGAGCTTTCTTT.

This rearrangement joins TRBV9 to TRBJ2-3; unclear D gene. Germline assignment: CDR1 SGDLS and CDR2 YYNGEE. The ends were cut back, 0 bases at V and 4 bases at J, with 12 bases in the middle. This CDR3 region has 15 residues. CDR3 sequence (DNA): TGTGCCAGCAGCGTAGGAGTAACAAAGCCAGATACGCAGTATTTT. As protein: CASSVGVTKPDTQYF.

The genes are TRBV12-3 or TRBV12-4 and TRBJ2-2; 8 positions match TRBD1. This CDR3 has 18 residues. The V gene end was trimmed by 5 bases and the J gene end by 6 bases; junction bases not matched to a gene: 17. CDR3 in DNA: TGTGCCAGCAGTATCCGGACAGGGCAAATCGGGTTGGCCGGGGAGCTGTTTTTT. As protein: CASSIRTGQIGLAGELFF.

This clonotype was seen a few times. V usage is TRBV12-3 or TRBV12-4 and J usage is TRBJ2-1, with D unresolved. V lost 0 bases, J lost 13 bases, and 10 bases lay in between. The CDR3 sequence is 12 residues long. The DNA of the CDR3 is TGTGCCAGCAGTTTAGCGCTAATTCTACAGTTCTTC. Protein sequence: CASSLALILQFF.

The V call is TRBV9, the J call TRBJ2-1; possibly TRBD2 for D (6 bases). V was trimmed by 2 bases and J by 2 bases, leaving 11 bases between them. CDR1 is SGDLS, CDR2 YYNGEE, per germline. The CDR3 has 15 amino acids. The CDR3 region is CASSVLAVAYNEQFF. In DNA form, the CDR3 reads TGTGCCAGCAGCGTCTTAGCGGTCGCCTACAATGAGCAGTTCTTC.

This clonotype was picked up one time. The J gene is TRBJ2-6, the V gene TRBV6-1; D call uncertain. Per the germline V gene, CDR1 is MNHNS and CDR2 is SASEGT. CDR3 size: 13 residues. V lost 8 bases and J lost 0, with 5 bases in between. The CDR3 protein is CASLSSGANVLTF. In nucleotides, the CDR3 is TGTGCCAGCCTTAGCTCTGGGGCCAACGTCCTGACTTTC.

This chain uses TRBV20-1 with TRBJ1-5; 11 bases align to TRBD1. V trimming: 3 bases; J trimming: 0 bases; junction bases outside the gene matches: 7. This CDR3 is built from 17 residues. CDR1 is DFQATT, CDR2 SNEGSKA, per germline (reference sequence). CDR3 sequence: CSARGTGGHYSNQPQHF. The CDR3 DNA reads as TGCAGTGCTAGGGGGACAGGGGGACATTATAGCAATCAGCCCCAGCATTTT.

This clonotype was counted only a few times. V and J are TRBV19 and TRBJ1-1; tentatively, D is TRBD1 (6 bases). There are 15 residues in the CDR3. Germline V gene sequence: CDR1 LNHDA, CDR2 SQIVND (reference sequence). Trimming removed 5 bases at V and 7 bases at J, with 20 bases between. The CDR3 DNA follows: TGTGCCAGTAGTCATTGGGGGGCGCTTAGAGGTGAAGCTTTCTTT. It codes for CASSHWGALRGEAFF.

This clonotype has a handful of counts. The chain combines TRBV27 with TRBJ2-7; the D gene is possibly TRBD1 (6 bases). Germline values: CDR1 MNHEY, CDR2 SMNVEV (reference sequence). V gave up 6 bases and J gave up 1 base, with 13 bases separating them. The CDR3 has 14 residues. The CDR3 DNA sequence: TGTGCCAGCAGGAGAGTACAGGGATCCTACGAGCAGTACTTC. Translating gives CASRRVQGSYEQYF.

This chain connects TRBV5-6 to TRBJ2-6, with D possibly being TRBD2 (6 bases). CDR3 length: 18 amino acids. Looked up from germline, CDR1 is SGHDT and CDR2 is YYEEEE. Trimming stripped 4 bases from V and 4 bases from J, with 21 bases between. CDR3 nucleotides: TGTGCCAGCAGCCCGCCCGTGGGGGGATGGATAGGGGCCAACGTCCTGACTTTC. Its translation: CASSPPVGGWIGANVLTF.

This clonotype was seen ten or more times. The CDR3 region is CASSLDVDTQYF. The DNA for the CDR3 is TGTGCCAGCAGTTTAGACGTAGATACGCAGTATTTT. This chain links TRBV12-3 or TRBV12-4 with TRBJ2-3; no firm D call. V was cut by 1 base and J by 5 bases, with 4 bases left in between. This CDR3 has 12 residues.

The chain carries TRBV20-1 and TRBJ2-5; the D gene is possibly TRBD1 (5 bases). The length of the CDR3 is 13 residues. Trimming pared 6 bases from V and 2 bases from J, leaving 13 bases between. Germline CDR1 DFQATT, CDR2 SNEGSKA (reference sequence). The CDR3 sequence: CSAQESGQETQYF. CDR3 bases: TGCAGTGCCCAGGAGTCAGGGCAAGAGACCCAGTACTTC.

The J gene is TRBJ1-1, the V gene TRBV4-3; D is perhaps TRBD1 (6 bases). Looked up from germline, CDR1 is LGHNA and CDR2 is YSLEER. CDR3 length equals 15 residues. The V gene lost 0 bases and the J gene lost 5 bases, with 13 bases spanning the gap. The CDR3 sequence is CASSQDKGGWTEAFF. In DNA form, the CDR3 reads TGCGCCAGCAGCCAAGACAAAGGGGGATGGACTGAAGCTTTCTTT.

In this sample, this clonotype turned up a few times. The CDR3, as DNA: TGCAGTGCTATAGCGGGAGGACGACGGGGAGATACGCAGTATTTT. It codes for CSAIAGGRRGDTQYF. This chain joins TRBV20-1 and TRBJ2-3; 10 bases agree with TRBD2. The length of the CDR3 is 15 residues. From germline, CDR1 is DFQATT and CDR2 SNEGSKA (reference sequence). V trimming: 4 bases; J trimming: 5 bases; junction bases outside the gene matches: 9.

The chain links TRBV5-1 to TRBJ1-1; D may be TRBD1 (5 bases). V was trimmed by 4 bases and J by 5 bases, leaving 12 bases between them. Germline V gives CDR1 SGHRS, CDR2 YFSETQ. This CDR3 comprises 13 residues. CDR3 sequence reads: CASSGGMDTEAFF. The CDR3 coding sequence is TGCGCCAGCAGCGGGGGGATGGATACTGAAGCTTTCTTT.

The chain uses TRBV4-3 and TRBJ1-1; D is undetermined. The germline V gene encodes CDR1 LGHNA and CDR2 YSLEER. The germline V and J ends were trimmed by 3 bases and 3 bases, with 17 bases remaining between them. CDR3 length equals 16 residues. CDR3 sequence reads: CASSQYEKETDTEAFF. The CDR3 region has the DNA TGCGCCAGCAGCCAGTACGAGAAGGAGACGGACACTGAAGCTTTCTTT.

The V call is TRBV7-9, the J call TRBJ2-7; D remains ambiguous. The CDR3 has 14 amino acids. Trimming shortened V by 2 bases and J by 2 bases, and 10 bases separated the two germline ends. Germline values: CDR1 SEHNR, CDR2 FQNEAQ (reference sequence). The CDR3 loop is CASSLLGRTYEQYF. CDR3 nucleotides: TGTGCCAGCAGCTTATTAGGGCGGACCTACGAGCAGTACTTC.

This chain joins TRBV5-1 and TRBJ2-1; D might be TRBD2 (6 bases). Germline V CDR1 and CDR2: SGHRS, YFSETQ. CDR3 length: 15 residues. V was shortened by 4 bases and J by 6 bases, with 17 bases between the two germline ends. The CDR3 loop is CASSAAGTSTNEQFF. CDR3 DNA: TGCGCCAGCAGCGCTGCCGGGACTTCTACCAATGAGCAGTTCTTC.

This clonotype was counted between two and nine times. V gene TRBV20-1 combines with J gene TRBJ1-2, with a weak D call TRBD1 (5 bases). The germline CDR1 and CDR2 sequences are DFQATT and SNEGSKA (reference sequence). The V gene lost 6 bases and the J gene lost 4 bases, with 12 bases spanning the gap. The CDR3 runs to 12 residues. Here the CDR3 DNA reads TGCAGTGCGGAGACAGAATTCTATGGCTACACCTTC. Translated: CSAETEFYGYTF.

This clonotype has just a few counts. This chain joins TRBV12-3 or TRBV12-4 and TRBJ2-3; D ambiguous. The CDR3 extends over 15 amino acids. Trimming took 0 bases from V and 2 from J, leaving 9 bases between them. CDR3 in DNA: TGTGCCAGCAGTTTAGCGTTACAGCCCACAGATACGCAGTATTTT. It encodes CASSLALQPTDTQYF.

This clonotype was recorded a few times. This sequence joins TRBV6-6 and TRBJ2-7; D remains ambiguous. The V end was cut by 2 bases, the J end by 0 bases, with 5 bases between. CDR3 size: 13 residues. Germline V lookup: CDR1 MNHNY, CDR2 SVGAGI (reference sequence). For the CDR3, the DNA is TGTGCCAGCAGTTACCTGCCCTCCTACGAGCAGTACTTC. This encodes CASSYLPSYEQYF.

This clonotype has more than one count but fewer than ten. The chain couples TRBV20-1 to TRBJ2-1, with D unclear. V shed 5 bases and J shed 10 bases, with 15 bases lying between them. The V gene's germline CDR1 is DFQATT and CDR2 SNEGSKA (reference sequence). The CDR3 runs 12 residues. CDR3 in DNA: TGCAGTGCTGGGTTTCAAATTGTGGAGCAGTTCTTC. Its translation is CSAGFQIVEQFF.

This chain links TRBV10-3 with TRBJ2-3; D uncertain. The CDR3 sequence is 16 residues long. Germline CDR1 is ENHRY and CDR2 is SYGVKD. V was clipped by 6 bases and J by 1 base, with 17 bases between them. The CDR3 bases are TGTGCCATCAGAGCCGACTCAATCGGAGGCACAGATACGCAGTATTTT. Amino acids: CAIRADSIGGTDTQYF.

The chain employs TRBV4-1 and TRBJ1-1; 8 nucleotides match TRBD1. This CDR3 region has 18 residues. From germline, CDR1 is MGHRA and CDR2 YSYEKL. The V gene end was trimmed by 1 base and the J gene end by 1 base; junction bases not matched to a gene: 11. Here the CDR3 DNA reads TGCGCCAGCAGCCAAGCTCAGGACAGGGCGGATGGGAACACTGAAGCTTTCTTT. Translation: CASSQAQDRADGNTEAFF.

The chain links TRBV12-3 or TRBV12-4 to TRBJ2-5; 11 nucleotides agree with TRBD1. Trimming at V came to 6 bases and at J to 5 bases, leaving 8 bases not matched to a gene. This CDR3 is 15 amino acids long. The CDR3 DNA sequence: TGTGCCAGCAGCCCCGGGACAGGGGGTGCGGAGACCCAGTACTTC. This gives the protein CASSPGTGGAETQYF.